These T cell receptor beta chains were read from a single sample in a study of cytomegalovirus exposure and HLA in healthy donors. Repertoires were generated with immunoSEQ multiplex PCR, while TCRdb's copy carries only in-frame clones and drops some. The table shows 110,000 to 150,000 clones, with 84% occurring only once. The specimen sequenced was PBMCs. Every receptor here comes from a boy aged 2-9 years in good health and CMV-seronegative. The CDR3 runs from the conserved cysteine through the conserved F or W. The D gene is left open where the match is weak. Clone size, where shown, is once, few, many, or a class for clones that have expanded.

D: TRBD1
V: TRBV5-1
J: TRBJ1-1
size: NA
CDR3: CASSLEQGRSTEAFF
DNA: TGCGCCAGCAGCTTAGAACAGGGGCGCTCCACTGAAGCTTTCTTT

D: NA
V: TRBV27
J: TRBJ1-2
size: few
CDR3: CASSPGWAYGYTF
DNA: TGTGCCAGCAGCCCGGGGTGGGCCTATGGCTACACCTTC

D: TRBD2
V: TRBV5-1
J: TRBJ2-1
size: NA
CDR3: CASSLPSGSSYNEQFF
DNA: TGCGCCAGCAGCTTGCCCAGCGGGAGCTCCTACAATGAGCAGTTCTTC

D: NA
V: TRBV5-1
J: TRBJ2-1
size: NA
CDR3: CASSLGTYNEQFF
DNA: TGCGCCAGCAGCCTCGGGACTTACAATGAGCAGTTCTTC

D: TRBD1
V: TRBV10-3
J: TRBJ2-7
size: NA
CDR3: CAISNWTGHEQYF
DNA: TGTGCCATCAGTAACTGGACAGGCCACGAGCAGTACTTC

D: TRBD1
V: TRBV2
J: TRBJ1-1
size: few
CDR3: CATRQGVINTEAFF
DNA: TGTGCCACTCGACAGGGGGTTATCAACACTGAAGCTTTCTTT

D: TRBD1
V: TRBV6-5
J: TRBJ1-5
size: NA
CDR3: CASSQQGRQPQHF
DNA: TGTGCCAGCAGTCAACAGGGGAGGCAGCCCCAGCATTTT

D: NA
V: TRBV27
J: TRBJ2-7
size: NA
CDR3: CAIRTKRTPYEQYF
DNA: TGTGCCATCAGGACTAAGCGGACCCCTTACGAGCAGTACTTC

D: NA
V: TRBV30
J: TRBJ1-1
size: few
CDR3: CAWGGHPNTEAFF
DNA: TGTGCCTGGGGGGGACACCCGAACACTGAAGCTTTCTTT

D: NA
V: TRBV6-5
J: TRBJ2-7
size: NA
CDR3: CASRDRLSYEQYF
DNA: TGTGCCAGCAGGGACAGACTCTCCTACGAGCAGTACTTC

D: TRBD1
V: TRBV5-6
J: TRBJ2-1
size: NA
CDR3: CASSAGQGEPYNEQFF
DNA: TGTGCCAGCAGCGCAGGGCAGGGGGAACCCTACAATGAGCAGTTCTTC